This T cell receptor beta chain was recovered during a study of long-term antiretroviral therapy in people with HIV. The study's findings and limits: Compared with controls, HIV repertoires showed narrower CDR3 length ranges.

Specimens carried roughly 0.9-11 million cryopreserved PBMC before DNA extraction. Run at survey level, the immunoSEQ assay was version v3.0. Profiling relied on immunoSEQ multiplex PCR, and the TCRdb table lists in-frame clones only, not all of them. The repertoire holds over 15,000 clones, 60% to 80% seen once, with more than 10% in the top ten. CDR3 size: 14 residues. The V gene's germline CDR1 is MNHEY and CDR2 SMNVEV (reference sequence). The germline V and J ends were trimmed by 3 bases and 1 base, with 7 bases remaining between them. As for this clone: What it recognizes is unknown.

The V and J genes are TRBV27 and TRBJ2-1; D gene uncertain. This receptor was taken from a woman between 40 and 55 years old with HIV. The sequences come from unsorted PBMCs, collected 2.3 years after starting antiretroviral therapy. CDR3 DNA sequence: TGTGCCAGCAGTTTTCACAGTTCCTACAATGAGCAGTTCTTC. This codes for CASSFHSSYNEQFF.